Presented here are 29 T cell receptor beta chains from one specimen sequenced in a study of STAT5B mutations in CD4+ large granular lymphocyte leukemia. Assay: immunoSEQ multiplex PCR; the TCRdb copy retains only in-frame clones and omits some. The sample records 20,000 to 25,000 clones, 79% being singletons. Sequenced sample: CD4+ T cells from blood buffy coats. Every receptor here comes from a human donor in good health.

This clone was seen more than once but under ten times. The rearrangement joins TRBV19 to TRBJ1-4; 8 nucleotides align to TRBD1. The V segment lost 9 bases and the J segment 5 bases; nucleotides outside the gene matches: 5. CDR1 is LNHDA, CDR2 SQIVND, per germline (reference sequence). CDR3 length: 13 residues. CDR3 DNA sequence: TGTGCCAGCTTGGACAGGGTGAATGAAAAACTGTTTTTT. It encodes CASLDRVNEKLFF.

J is TRBJ1-1 and V is TRBV4-1, with D uncertain. V was clipped by 1 base and J by 0 bases, with 3 bases between them. This CDR3 has 13 amino acids. CDR1 and CDR2 from the germline V gene are MGHRA and YSYEKL. The CDR3 is CASSQVLNTEAFF. As DNA, the CDR3 is TGCGCCAGCAGCCAAGTATTGAACACTGAAGCTTTCTTT.

The chain carries TRBV11-2 and TRBJ2-3; TRBD1 is a possible D gene (5 bases). The germline CDR1 and CDR2 sequences are SGHAT and FQNNGV. Trimming removed 1 base from V and 1 base from J, with 9 bases in between. The CDR3 extends over 15 amino acids. DNA for the CDR3: TGTGCCAGCAGCTTAGGAACAGGAGGCACAGATACGCAGTATTTT. Protein product: CASSLGTGGTDTQYF. Looking up the rest from reference TRBV11-2 and TRBJ2-3 gives the full variable domain: EAGVAQSPRYKIIEKRQSVAFWCNPISGHATLYWYQQILGQGPKLLIQFQNNGVVDDSQLPKDRFSAERLKGVDSTLKIQPAKLEDSAVYLCASSLGTGGTDTQYFGPGTRLTVL.

The genes are TRBV5-1 and TRBJ2-7; D gene uncertain. The CDR3 is made up of 15 amino acids. Germline V gene sequence: CDR1 SGHRS, CDR2 YFSETQ. Trimming took off 0 bases at V and 0 bases at J, with 10 bases between the two ends. The CDR3 region is CASSLGDRNSYEQYF. The CDR3 DNA reads TGCGCCAGCAGCTTGGGAGACCGCAACTCCTACGAGCAGTACTTC.

The CDR3 sequence is CASRVDSYYGYTF. CDR3 DNA sequence: TGTGCCAGCAGGGTTGACAGCTACTATGGCTACACCTTC. This chain connects TRBV6-5 to TRBJ1-2; perhaps TRBD1 as D (5 bases). The CDR3 is 13 amino acids. Germline V CDR1 and CDR2: MNHEY, SVGAGI. Trimming cost V 6 bases and J 3 bases, with 11 bases left between them.

The chain recombines TRBV6-6 with TRBJ1-1; no firm D call. The V and J ends lost 0 bases and 1 base respectively, with 6 bases between them. The CDR3 length is 14 residues. Looked up from germline, CDR1 is MNHNY and CDR2 is SVGAGI (reference sequence). The CDR3 bases are TGTGCCAGCAGTTACTCCGTCGAGAACACTGAAGCTTTCTTT. It is translated as CASSYSVENTEAFF.

V gene TRBV20-1 combines with J gene TRBJ2-5; no reliable D call. The germline V gene has CDR1 DFQATT and CDR2 SNEGSKA (reference sequence). The V and J ends lost 6 bases and 4 bases respectively, with 6 bases between them. The CDR3 is 10 residues long. CDR3 DNA sequence: TGCAGTGCCGAAGTAGAGACCCAGTACTTC. Translating it yields CSAEVETQYF.

This chain joins TRBV27 and TRBJ1-1; 9 nucleotides line up with TRBD1. J was trimmed by 0 bases and V by 5 bases; bases with no gene match: 13. This CDR3 has 18 residues. Looked up from germline, CDR1 is MNHEY and CDR2 is SMNVEV (reference sequence). CDR3 coding DNA: TGTGCCAGCAGTGTGCTGACCGGGACAGGGAAGATGAACACTGAAGCTTTCTTT. It specifies CASSVLTGTGKMNTEAFF.

The V gene is TRBV30, the J gene TRBJ2-7, with D perhaps matching TRBD2 (6 bases). The CDR3 covers 13 residues. The ends were cut back, 1 base at V and 6 bases at J, with 13 bases in the middle. Germline lookup yields CDR1 GTSNPN and CDR2 SVGIG (reference sequence). As DNA, the CDR3 is TGTGCCTGGAGTGCGGCTAGCGCGGGCGAGCAGTACTTC. Its translation: CAWSAASAGEQYF.

This clone came up a few times. This rearrangement joins TRBV6-1 to TRBJ1-2; D uncertain. Per germline, CDR1 MNHNS and CDR2 SASEGT. The ends were cut back, 5 bases at V and 0 bases at J, with 7 bases in the middle. This CDR3 is built from 13 residues. The CDR3 is CASSRAANYGYTF. CDR3 DNA sequence: TGTGCCAGCAGTAGGGCAGCTAACTATGGCTACACCTTC.

This clone was seen more than once but under ten times. This chain uses TRBV5-8 with TRBJ2-7, with D maybe TRBD1 (7 bases). The ends were cut back, 4 bases at V and 6 bases at J, with 20 bases in the middle. The CDR3 contains 15 residues. Germline V gives CDR1 SGHTS, CDR2 YDEGEE. CDR3 in amino acids: CASSSLQGGVGEQYF. CDR3 nucleotides: TGTGCCAGCAGCAGCCTTCAGGGGGGCGTAGGCGAGCAGTACTTC.

The gene calls are TRBV10-3 and TRBJ1-2, with 7 bases lining up with TRBD1. The V segment lost 4 bases and the J segment 0 bases; nucleotides outside the gene matches: 11. From germline, CDR1 is ENHRY and CDR2 SYGVKD. The CDR3 runs to 17 residues. The CDR3 sequence is CAISVLSKGGANYGYTF. The CDR3 coding sequence is TGTGCCATCAGTGTCCTCTCGAAAGGGGGCGCTAACTATGGCTACACCTTC.

The chain has TRBV5-8 and TRBJ2-5, with 9 bases fitting TRBD2. V lost 7 bases, J lost 4 bases, and 11 bases stayed unmatched. This CDR3 is 15 amino acids long. CDR1 and CDR2 (germline): SGHTS, YDEGEE. Here the CDR3 DNA reads TGTGCCAGCGGCCGACTAGCGGTCGGGGCAGAGACCCAGTACTTC. This codes for CASGRLAVGAETQYF.

This chain links TRBV10-1 with TRBJ2-3; perhaps D is TRBD1 or TRBD2 (5 bases each). Germline values: CDR1 WNHNN, CDR2 SYGVQD (reference sequence). CDR3 length: 15 residues. V lost 3 bases and J 5 bases, leaving 15 bases between the germline ends. The CDR3, as DNA: TGCGCCAGCAGTGACACGGGGCAGCCTAAAGATACGCAGTATTTT. The encoded protein is CASSDTGQPKDTQYF.

The rearrangement uses TRBV6-1 and TRBJ1-5, with TRBD1 matching over 7 bases. V dropped 6 bases and J dropped 7; count of bases not matched to a gene: 6. CDR3 length: 13 residues. Per the germline V gene, CDR1 is MNHNS and CDR2 is SASEGT. The CDR3: CASREGANQPQHF. For the CDR3, the DNA is TGTGCCAGCAGGGAGGGGGCCAACCAGCCCCAGCATTTT.

The V and J genes are TRBV5-1 and TRBJ2-1; no definite D call. This CDR3 is built from 16 residues. The V end was cut by 7 bases, the J end by 0 bases, with 17 bases between. Germline CDR1 reads SGHRS; CDR2 reads YFSETQ. The CDR3 DNA follows: TGCGCCAGCCGCCTAAGGCAGATTAGCTCCTACAATGAGCAGTTCTTC. Amino acid sequence: CASRLRQISSYNEQFF.

This clone has just a few counts. The V gene is TRBV18, the J gene TRBJ1-2; no clear D gene. The CDR3 contains 14 residues. Germline-derived CDR1 and CDR2 are KGHSH and LQKENI. V lost 3 bases, J lost 5 bases, and 13 bases lay in between. CDR3 DNA sequence: TGTGCCAGCTCACCGTCATCGGGGATATATGGCTACACCTTC. Translating gives CASSPSSGIYGYTF.

The sample holds a few counts of this clone. This chain uses TRBV5-1 with TRBJ1-2, with 12 bases fitting TRBD1. J gave up 7 bases and V 2 bases, and 6 bases lay outside the gene matches. In germline, CDR1 is SGHRS, CDR2 YFSETQ. The CDR3 is 15 amino acids. CDR3 amino acids: CASSLTGTGGLGYTF. The CDR3 region has the DNA TGCGCCAGCAGCTTAACAGGGACAGGGGGCCTTGGCTACACCTTC.

Here the CDR3 DNA reads TGTGCCAGCAGCTTGCCCCCTCAGGGGGGGACTGAAGCTTTCTTT. Residues: CASSLPPQGGTEAFF. This chain joins TRBV5-4 and TRBJ1-1; 7 bases agree with TRBD1. J lost 5 bases, V lost 1 base, and 8 bases had no gene match. The CDR3 loop spans 15 amino acids. Germline-derived CDR1 and CDR2 are SGHNT and YYREEE (reference sequence).

This clone showed up just once. The chain links TRBV11-3 to TRBJ2-5; D not certain. The CDR3 totals 13 residues. The germline V gene encodes CDR1 SGHNT and CDR2 YENEEA. Trimming took off 1 base at V and 2 bases at J, with 5 bases between the two ends. CDR3 amino acids: CASSLGSQETQYF. The CDR3 bases are TGTGCCAGCAGCTTAGGATCACAAGAGACCCAGTACTTC.

V and J are TRBV7-8 and TRBJ2-3, with no clear D. Per the germline V gene, CDR1 is SGHVS and CDR2 is FQNEAQ. This CDR3 spans 13 amino acids. Deletions cut 0 bases from V and 0 bases from J, with 1 base between. Here the CDR3 reads CASSLASTDTQYF. For the CDR3, the DNA is TGTGCCAGCAGCTTAGCAAGCACAGATACGCAGTATTTT.

This clone was picked up one time. The chain recombines TRBV11-3 with TRBJ1-1, with TRBD1 as a possible D gene (5 bases). The CDR3 covers 15 residues. The germline CDR1 and CDR2 sequences are SGHNT and YENEEA. Trimming removed 1 base at V and 7 bases at J, with 16 bases between. CDR3 DNA sequence: TGTGCCAGCAGCTTAGGAGGAGGGGCACCGGGTGAAGCTTTCTTT. Its translation is CASSLGGGAPGEAFF.

This clone showed up just once. The chain employs TRBV20-1 and TRBJ2-7; D may be TRBD2 (6 bases). V lost 6 bases to trimming and J lost 3 bases, with 9 bases between them. Germline V gene data show CDR1 as DFQATT and CDR2 as SNEGSKA (reference sequence). The CDR3 is made up of 11 amino acids. The CDR3 sequence is CSAISGYEQYF. The CDR3 coding sequence is TGCAGTGCCATTAGCGGCTACGAGCAGTACTTC.

The chain joins TRBV11-2 to TRBJ2-3; D gene ambiguous. The length of the CDR3 is 14 residues. V lost 1 base and J 1 base, leaving 6 bases between the germline ends. The germline CDR1 and CDR2 sequences are SGHAT and FQNNGV. The CDR3 sequence: CASSLGLRTDTQYF. CDR3 nucleotide sequence: TGTGCCAGCAGCTTAGGGTTGCGCACAGATACGCAGTATTTT.

This clone has just one count. J is TRBJ2-5 and V is TRBV7-9; D possibly matches TRBD1 or TRBD2 (5 bases each). The CDR3 loop spans 17 amino acids. Trimming stripped 3 bases from V and 4 bases from J, with 21 bases between. Looked up from germline, CDR1 is SEHNR and CDR2 is FQNEAQ (reference sequence). The CDR3 sequence: CASSLVGVRSLGETQYF. The CDR3 DNA follows: TGTGCCAGCAGCTTGGTGGGGGTGAGATCTCTAGGAGAGACCCAGTACTTC.

The chain links TRBV6-1 to TRBJ2-7; 11 positions agree with TRBD1. The germline gives CDR1 MNHNS, CDR2 SASEGT. The CDR3 is 15 residues long. Germline trimming cut 7 bases from V and 7 bases from J; bases unmatched to any gene: 12. The CDR3 here is CASTGRTGGTGEQYF. CDR3 coding DNA: TGTGCCAGCACCGGCCGGACAGGGGGCACAGGAGAGCAGTACTTC.

The chain uses TRBV7-9 and TRBJ1-1; D call uncertain. V gave up 2 bases and J gave up 2 bases, with 6 bases separating them. This CDR3 is built from 13 residues. In germline, CDR1 is SEHNR, CDR2 FQNEAQ (reference sequence). The CDR3 here is CASSLRSNTEAFF. The CDR3 DNA reads TGTGCCAGCAGCTTACGCAGCAACACTGAAGCTTTCTTT. Supplemented by reference TRBV7-9 and TRBJ1-1, the full variable domain reads DTGVSQNPRHKITKRGQNVTFRCDPISEHNRLYWYRQTLGQGPEFLTYFQNEAQLEKSRLLSDRFSAERPKGSFSTLEIQRTEQGDSAMYLCASSLRSNTEAFFGQGTRLTVV.

CDR3: CASSWSGREQFF. The CDR3 DNA sequence: TGTGCCAGCAGTTGGAGTGGGCGGGAGCAGTTCTTC. J is TRBJ2-1 and V is TRBV6-5; D is undetermined. The germline gives CDR1 MNHEY, CDR2 SVGAGI. CDR3 length equals 12 residues. Trimming cost V 4 bases and J 10 bases, with 11 bases left between them.

The chain has TRBV7-9 and TRBJ2-1; perhaps TRBD1 as D (6 bases). The ends were cut back, 5 bases at V and 7 bases at J, with 9 bases in the middle. The CDR3 extends over 12 amino acids. Germline V CDR1 and CDR2: SEHNR, FQNEAQ (reference sequence). The CDR3 DNA sequence: TGTGCCAGCAGCCTAGACAGGAATGAGCAGTTCTTC. Protein: CASSLDRNEQFF.